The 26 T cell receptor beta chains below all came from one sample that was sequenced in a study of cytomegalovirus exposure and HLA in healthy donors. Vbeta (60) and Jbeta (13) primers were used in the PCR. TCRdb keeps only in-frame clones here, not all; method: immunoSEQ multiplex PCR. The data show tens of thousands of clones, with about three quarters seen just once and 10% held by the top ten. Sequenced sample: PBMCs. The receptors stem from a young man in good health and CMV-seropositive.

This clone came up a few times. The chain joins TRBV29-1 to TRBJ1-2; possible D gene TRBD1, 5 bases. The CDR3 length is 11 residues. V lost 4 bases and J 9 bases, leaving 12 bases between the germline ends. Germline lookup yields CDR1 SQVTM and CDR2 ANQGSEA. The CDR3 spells CSVGSGYSYTF. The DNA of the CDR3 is TGCAGCGTTGGATCAGGGTATAGCTACACCTTC.

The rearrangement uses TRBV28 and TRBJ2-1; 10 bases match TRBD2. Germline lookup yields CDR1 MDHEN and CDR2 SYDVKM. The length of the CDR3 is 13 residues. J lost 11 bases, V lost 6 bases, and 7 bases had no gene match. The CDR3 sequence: CASSQRTSGQQFF. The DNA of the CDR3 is TGTGCCAGCAGCCAAAGGACTAGCGGACAGCAGTTCTTC.

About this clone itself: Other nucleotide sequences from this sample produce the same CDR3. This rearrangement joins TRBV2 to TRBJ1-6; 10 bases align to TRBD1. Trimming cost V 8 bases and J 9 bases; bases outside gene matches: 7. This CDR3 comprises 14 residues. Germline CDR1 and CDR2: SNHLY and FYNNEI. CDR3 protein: CASRDRGHASPLHF. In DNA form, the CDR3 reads TGTGCCAGCCGGGACAGGGGACACGCTTCACCCCTCCACTTT.

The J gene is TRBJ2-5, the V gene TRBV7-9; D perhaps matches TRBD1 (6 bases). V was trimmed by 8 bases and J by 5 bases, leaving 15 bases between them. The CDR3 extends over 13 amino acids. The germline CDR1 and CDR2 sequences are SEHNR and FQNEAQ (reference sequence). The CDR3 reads CASFRGIGETQYF. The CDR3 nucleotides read TGTGCCAGCTTCAGGGGAATTGGGGAGACCCAGTACTTC.

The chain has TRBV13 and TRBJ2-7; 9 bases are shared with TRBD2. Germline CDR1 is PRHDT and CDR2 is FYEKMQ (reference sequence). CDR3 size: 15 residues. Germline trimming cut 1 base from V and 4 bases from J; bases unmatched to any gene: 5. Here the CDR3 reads CASSLASGGRYEQYF. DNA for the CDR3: TGTGCCAGCAGCTTAGCAAGCGGGGGGAGATACGAGCAGTACTTC.

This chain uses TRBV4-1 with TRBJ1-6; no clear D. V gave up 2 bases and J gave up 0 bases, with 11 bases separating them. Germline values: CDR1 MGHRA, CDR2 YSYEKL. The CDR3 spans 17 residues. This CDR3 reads CASSQPSGSSYNSPLHF. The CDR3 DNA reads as TGCGCCAGCAGCCAACCTTCGGGGAGCTCCTATAATTCACCCCTCCACTTT.

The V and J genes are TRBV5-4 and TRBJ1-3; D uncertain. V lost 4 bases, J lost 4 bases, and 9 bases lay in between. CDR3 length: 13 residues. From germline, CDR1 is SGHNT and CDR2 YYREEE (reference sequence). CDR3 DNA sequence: TGTGCCAGCAGCCGCACAACAGGAAACACCATATATTTT. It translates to CASSRTTGNTIYF.

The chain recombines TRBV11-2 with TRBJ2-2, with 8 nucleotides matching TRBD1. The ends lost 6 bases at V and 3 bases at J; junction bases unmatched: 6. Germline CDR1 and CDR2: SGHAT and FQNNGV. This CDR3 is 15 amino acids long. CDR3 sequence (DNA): TGTGCCAGCAGATCACCGGGACAGGACACCGGGGAGCTGTTTTTT. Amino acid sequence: CASRSPGQDTGELFF.

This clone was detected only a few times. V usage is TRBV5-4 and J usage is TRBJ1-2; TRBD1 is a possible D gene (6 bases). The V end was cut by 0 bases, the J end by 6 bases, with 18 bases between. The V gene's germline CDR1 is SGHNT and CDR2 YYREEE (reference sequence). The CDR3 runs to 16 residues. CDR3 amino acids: CASSLAPSPRGNGYTF. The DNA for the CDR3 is TGTGCCAGCAGCTTGGCCCCGAGCCCCAGGGGTAATGGCTACACCTTC.

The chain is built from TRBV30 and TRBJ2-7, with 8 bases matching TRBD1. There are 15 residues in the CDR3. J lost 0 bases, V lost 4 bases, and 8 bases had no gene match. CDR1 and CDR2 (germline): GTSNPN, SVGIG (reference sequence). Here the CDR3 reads CAWNRRTGSSYEQYF. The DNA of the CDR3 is TGTGCCTGGAATAGACGGACAGGGAGCTCCTACGAGCAGTACTTC.

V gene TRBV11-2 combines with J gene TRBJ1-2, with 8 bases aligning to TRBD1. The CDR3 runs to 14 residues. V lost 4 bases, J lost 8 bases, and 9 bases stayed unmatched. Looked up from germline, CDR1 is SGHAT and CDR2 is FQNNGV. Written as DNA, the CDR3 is TGTGCCAGCAGCTGGGGGAGGACAGGGAACGGCTACACCTTC. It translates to CASSWGRTGNGYTF.

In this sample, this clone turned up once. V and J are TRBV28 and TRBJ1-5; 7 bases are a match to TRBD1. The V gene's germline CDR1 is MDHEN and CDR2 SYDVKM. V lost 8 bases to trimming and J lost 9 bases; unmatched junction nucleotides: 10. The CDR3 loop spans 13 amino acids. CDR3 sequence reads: CASENDRERPQHF. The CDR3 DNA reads TGTGCCAGCGAAAATGACAGGGAGCGGCCCCAGCATTTT.

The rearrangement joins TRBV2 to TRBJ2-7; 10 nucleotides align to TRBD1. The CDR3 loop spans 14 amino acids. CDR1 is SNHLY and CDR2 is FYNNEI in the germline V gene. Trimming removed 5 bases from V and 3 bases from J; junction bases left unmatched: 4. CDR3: CASSRGDRGYEQYF. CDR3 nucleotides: TGTGCCAGCAGTAGAGGGGACAGGGGCTACGAGCAGTACTTC.

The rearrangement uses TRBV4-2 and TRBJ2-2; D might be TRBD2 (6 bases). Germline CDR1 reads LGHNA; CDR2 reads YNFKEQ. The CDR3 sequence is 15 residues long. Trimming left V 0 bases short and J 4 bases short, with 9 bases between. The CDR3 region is CASSQDWDFTGELFF. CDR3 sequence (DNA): TGTGCCAGCAGCCAAGATTGGGACTTCACCGGGGAGCTGTTTTTT.

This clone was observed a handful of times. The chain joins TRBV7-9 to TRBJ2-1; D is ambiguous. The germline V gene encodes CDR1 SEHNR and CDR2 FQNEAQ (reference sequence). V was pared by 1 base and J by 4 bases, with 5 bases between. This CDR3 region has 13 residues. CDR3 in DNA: TGTGCCAGCAGCTTAGGGGCGTACAATGAGCAGTTCTTC. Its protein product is CASSLGAYNEQFF.

The CDR3, as DNA: TGTGCCAGCGGGACAGTCAGGGAGACTGGAAACACCATATATTTT. It specifies CASGTVRETGNTIYF. The chain employs TRBV27 and TRBJ1-3; 7 bases are shared with TRBD1. Germline CDR1 and CDR2: MNHEY and SMNVEV (reference sequence). The CDR3 has 15 amino acids. V was clipped by 8 bases and J by 2 bases; unmatched bases: 9.

The CDR3 bases are TGTGCCAGCAGTTTATCTGCGGCGACAGGGAGTTACGAGCAGTACTTC. Protein: CASSLSAATGSYEQYF. The genes are TRBV27 and TRBJ2-7, with 7 nucleotides matching TRBD1. Germline trimming cut 0 bases from V and 4 bases from J; bases unmatched to any gene: 9. Germline assignment: CDR1 MNHEY and CDR2 SMNVEV (reference sequence). The CDR3 is made up of 16 amino acids.

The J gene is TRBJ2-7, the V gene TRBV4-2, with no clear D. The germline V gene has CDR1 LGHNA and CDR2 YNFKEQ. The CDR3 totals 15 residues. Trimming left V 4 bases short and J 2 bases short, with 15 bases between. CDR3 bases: TGTGCCAGCAGCCCCCCCGCAGGCACCCCCTACGAGCAGTACTTC. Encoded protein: CASSPPAGTPYEQYF.

The CDR3 region is CASSYSTQPQHF. As DNA, the CDR3 is TGTGCCAGCAGTTATAGTACCCAGCCCCAGCATTTT. The chain couples TRBV6-6 to TRBJ1-5, with D unclear. The CDR3 runs 12 residues. V shed 3 bases and J shed 7 bases, with 7 bases lying between them. Germline-derived CDR1 and CDR2 are MNHNY and SVGAGI (reference sequence).

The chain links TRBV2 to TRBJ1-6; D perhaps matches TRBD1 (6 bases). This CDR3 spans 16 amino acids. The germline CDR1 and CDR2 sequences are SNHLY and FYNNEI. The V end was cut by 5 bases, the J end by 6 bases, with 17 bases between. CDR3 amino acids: CASSLAGDPSNSPLHF. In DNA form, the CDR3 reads TGTGCCAGCAGTCTGGCAGGGGATCCCTCTAATTCACCCCTCCACTTT.

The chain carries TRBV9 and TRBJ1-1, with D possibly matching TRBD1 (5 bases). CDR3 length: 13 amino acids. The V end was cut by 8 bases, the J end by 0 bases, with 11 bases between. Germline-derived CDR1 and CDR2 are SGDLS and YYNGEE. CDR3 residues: CASSTAMNTEAFF. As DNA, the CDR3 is TGTGCCAGTTCGACAGCAATGAACACTGAAGCTTTCTTT.

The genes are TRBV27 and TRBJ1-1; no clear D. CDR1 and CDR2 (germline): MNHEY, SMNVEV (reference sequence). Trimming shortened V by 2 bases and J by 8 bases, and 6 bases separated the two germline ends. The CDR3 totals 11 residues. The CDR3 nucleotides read TGTGCCAGCAGTTTAGGTCAGGAAGCTTTCTTT. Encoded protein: CASSLGQEAFF.

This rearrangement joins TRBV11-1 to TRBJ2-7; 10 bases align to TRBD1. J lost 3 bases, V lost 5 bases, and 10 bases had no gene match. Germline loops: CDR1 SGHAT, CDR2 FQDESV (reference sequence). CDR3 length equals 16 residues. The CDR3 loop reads CASSPAGTGDIYEQYF. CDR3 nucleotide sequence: TGTGCCAGCAGCCCGGCCGGGACAGGGGATATCTACGAGCAGTACTTC.

The CDR3 here is CAWSTGQGTDTQYF. Written as DNA, the CDR3 is TGTGCCTGGAGCACGGGACAGGGGACAGATACGCAGTATTTT. The V call is TRBV30, the J call TRBJ2-3, with 10 bases that match TRBD1. CDR3 length: 14 residues. Per the germline V gene, CDR1 is GTSNPN and CDR2 is SVGIG (reference sequence). V lost 3 bases and J lost 3; bases outside the gene matches: 3.

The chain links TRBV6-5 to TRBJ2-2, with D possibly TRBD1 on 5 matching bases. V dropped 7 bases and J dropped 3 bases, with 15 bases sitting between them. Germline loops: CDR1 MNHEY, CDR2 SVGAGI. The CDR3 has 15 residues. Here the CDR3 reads CASKGGQGYTGELFF. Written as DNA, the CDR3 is TGTGCCAGCAAGGGTGGTCAGGGATACACCGGGGAGCTGTTTTTT.

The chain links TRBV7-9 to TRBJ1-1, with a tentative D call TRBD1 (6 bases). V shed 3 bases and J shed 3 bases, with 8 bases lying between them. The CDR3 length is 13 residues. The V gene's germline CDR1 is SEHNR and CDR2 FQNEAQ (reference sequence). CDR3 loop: CASSFAGDTEAFF. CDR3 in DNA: TGTGCCAGCAGCTTTGCAGGGGACACTGAAGCTTTCTTT. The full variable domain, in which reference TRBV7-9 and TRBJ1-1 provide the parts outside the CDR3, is DTGVSQNPRHKITKRGQNVTFRCDPISEHNRLYWYRQTLGQGPEFLTYFQNEAQLEKSRLLSDRFSAERPKGSFSTLEIQRTEQGDSAMYLCASSFAGDTEAFFGQGTRLTVV.